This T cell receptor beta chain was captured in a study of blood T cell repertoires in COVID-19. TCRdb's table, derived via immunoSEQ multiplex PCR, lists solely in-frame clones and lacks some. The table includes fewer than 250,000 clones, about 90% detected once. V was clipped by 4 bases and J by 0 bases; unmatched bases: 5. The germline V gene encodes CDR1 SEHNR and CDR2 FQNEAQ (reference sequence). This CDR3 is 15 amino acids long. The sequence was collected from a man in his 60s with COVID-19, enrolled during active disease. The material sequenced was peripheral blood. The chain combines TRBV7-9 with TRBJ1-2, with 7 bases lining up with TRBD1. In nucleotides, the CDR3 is TGTGCCAGCAGCTCGACAGGGATCTCTAACTATGGCTACACCTTC. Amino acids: CASSSTGISNYGYTF.